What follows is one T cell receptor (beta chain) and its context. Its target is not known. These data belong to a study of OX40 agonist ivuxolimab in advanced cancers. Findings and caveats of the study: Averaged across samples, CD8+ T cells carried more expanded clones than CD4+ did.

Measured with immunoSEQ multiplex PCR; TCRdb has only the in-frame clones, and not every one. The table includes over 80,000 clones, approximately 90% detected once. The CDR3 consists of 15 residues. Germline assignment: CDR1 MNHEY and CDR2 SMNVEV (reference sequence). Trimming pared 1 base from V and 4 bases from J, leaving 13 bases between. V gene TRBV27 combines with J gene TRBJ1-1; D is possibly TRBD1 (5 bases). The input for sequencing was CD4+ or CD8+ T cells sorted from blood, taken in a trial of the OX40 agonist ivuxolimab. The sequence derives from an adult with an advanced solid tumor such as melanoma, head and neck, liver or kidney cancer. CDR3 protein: CASSLYAGPITEAFF. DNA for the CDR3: TGTGCCAGCAGTTTATATGCAGGGCCTATCACTGAAGCTTTCTTT.